These 10 T cell receptor beta chains originate from one sample sequenced in a study of shared T cell receptors in the human thymus. Here immunoSEQ multiplex PCR was the method, and the copy in TCRdb shows in-frame clones only, minus some. The sample carries about 610,000 clones, more than 75% recorded once. These data were also reused for a study on human thymus T cells.

Sequencing was carried out using thymocytes. The receptors derive from a boy in the first two years of life with a congenital heart defect.

This sequence joins TRBV4-3 and TRBJ1-5; TRBD1 is a possible D gene (5 bases). The CDR3 is made up of 16 amino acids. The germline V gene encodes CDR1 LGHNA and CDR2 YSLEER. The ends were cut back, 1 base at V and 2 bases at J, with 12 bases in the middle. The DNA for the CDR3 is TGCGCCAGCAGCCAAGGAAGGGGAGGCGGCAATCAGCCCCAGCATTTT. This translates into CASSQGRGGGNQPQHF.

The gene calls are TRBV30 and TRBJ2-7; 9 bases align to TRBD1. CDR1 and CDR2 (germline): GTSNPN, SVGIG (reference sequence). Trimming took 4 bases from V and 0 from J; bases not matched to a gene: 16. CDR3 length: 18 amino acids. As DNA, the CDR3 is TGTGCCTGGACCTACCAGGGGACAGGGATAGCAATCTCCTACGAGCAGTACTTC. It encodes CAWTYQGTGIAISYEQYF.

The rearrangement uses TRBV4-1 and TRBJ2-7; 7 nucleotides match TRBD1. The CDR3 has 16 residues. Germline-derived CDR1 and CDR2 are MGHRA and YSYEKL. With V trimmed by 1 base and J by 2 bases, 8 bases remained unmatched. CDR3 in amino acids: CASSQGGQGETYEQYF. Here the CDR3 DNA reads TGCGCCAGCAGCCAAGGGGGCCAGGGGGAAACCTACGAGCAGTACTTC.

The gene calls are TRBV30 and TRBJ2-2; the match to TRBD2 covers 14 bases. This CDR3 has 22 residues. V dropped 3 bases and J dropped 0; count of bases not matched to a gene: 18. CDR1 and CDR2 from the germline V gene are GTSNPN and SVGIG (reference sequence). The CDR3 protein is CAWRGALPRTSGRYANTGELFF. The CDR3 DNA is TGTGCCTGGAGAGGGGCCCTCCCCAGGACTAGCGGGAGGTACGCGAACACCGGGGAGCTGTTTTTT.

This chain joins TRBV5-4 and TRBJ2-2, with 7 bases aligning to TRBD1. Germline lookup yields CDR1 SGHNT and CDR2 YYREEE (reference sequence). CDR3 size: 17 residues. J was trimmed by 0 bases and V by 2 bases; bases with no gene match: 7. In DNA form, the CDR3 reads TGTGCCAGCAGCTTAGGTACCGGGACAGCGAACACCGGGGAGCTGTTTTTT. As protein: CASSLGTGTANTGELFF.

This chain connects TRBV30 to TRBJ1-1, with D unclear. V lost 0 bases, J lost 2 bases, and 7 bases lay in between. The CDR3 has 13 amino acids. Germline CDR1 reads GTSNPN; CDR2 reads SVGIG (reference sequence). CDR3 in DNA: TGTGCCTGGAGTGTGTCCCTAAACACTGAAGCTTTCTTT. Protein product: CAWSVSLNTEAFF.

This clone was counted a single time. The chain joins TRBV29-1 to TRBJ2-5, with no clear D. The CDR3 is made up of 14 amino acids. Trimming took off 2 bases at V and 5 bases at J, with 15 bases between the two ends. Germline V gene data show CDR1 as SQVTM and CDR2 as ANQGSEA. The CDR3 nucleotides are TGCAGCGTTGAATGGTCGGTCGAGGCGGAGACCCAGTACTTC. Its protein product is CSVEWSVEAETQYF.

As regards this clone: One end of the junction is discordant with germline, which a read error may explain. The chain links TRBV7-7 to TRBJ2-3; 10 bases map to TRBD2. The CDR3 has 15 amino acids. Germline V gives CDR1 SSHAT, CDR2 FNYEAQ (reference sequence). The CDR3 nucleotides are TGTGCTAGCAGCGCCAGCGGGAGGGCCACAGATACGCAGTATTTT. Its translation: CASSASGRATDTQYF.

The gene calls are TRBV4-1 and TRBJ2-5; D is ambiguous. TRBJ2-7 matches the DNA end more closely, so the J call is doubtful. Germline V CDR1 and CDR2: MGHRA, YSYEKL. The CDR3 has 15 amino acids. CDR3 bases: TGCGCCAGCAGCCATCACAAGCGATCCCCCTACGAGCAGTACTTC. As protein: CASSHHKRSPYEQYF.

This chain connects TRBV4-1 to TRBJ2-2; 10 bases align to TRBD2. Trimming cost V 0 bases and J 6 bases; bases outside gene matches: 4. This CDR3 is 16 amino acids long. Germline CDR1 is MGHRA and CDR2 is YSYEKL. CDR3: CASSQEASGSPGELFF. CDR3 in DNA: TGCGCCAGCAGCCAAGAGGCTAGCGGGAGTCCCGGGGAGCTGTTTTTT.